In this sample, the clone carrying this T cell receptor (beta chain) turned up a few times. What it recognizes is unknown. The sample comes from a study of beta chain features in type 1 diabetes. Findings of the study overall: Shorter TCRB CDR3s, moderately but significantly so, were found in Type 1 diabetes patients in all four CD4+ subsets.

Every bit of the isolated RNA underwent reverse transcription, so sequencing read expressed TCRB transcripts. Profiled with immunoSEQ multiplex PCR; TCRdb holds only in-frame clones, not every one. The sample contains a few hundred thousand clones, around 15% of which appear only once. The CDR3 sequence is 15 residues long. The V gene lost 0 bases and the J gene lost 2 bases, with 11 bases spanning the gap. Germline values: CDR1 SEHNR, CDR2 FQNEAQ (reference sequence). The rearrangement joins TRBV7-9 to TRBJ2-7; D might be TRBD1 (6 bases). This sequence was found in a man aged 25 to 40 with type 1 diabetes. Input material: naive CD4+ T cells from blood. CDR3 residues: CASSLASGQPYEQYF. For the CDR3, the DNA is TGTGCCAGCAGCTTAGCTTCCGGACAGCCCTACGAGCAGTACTTC.